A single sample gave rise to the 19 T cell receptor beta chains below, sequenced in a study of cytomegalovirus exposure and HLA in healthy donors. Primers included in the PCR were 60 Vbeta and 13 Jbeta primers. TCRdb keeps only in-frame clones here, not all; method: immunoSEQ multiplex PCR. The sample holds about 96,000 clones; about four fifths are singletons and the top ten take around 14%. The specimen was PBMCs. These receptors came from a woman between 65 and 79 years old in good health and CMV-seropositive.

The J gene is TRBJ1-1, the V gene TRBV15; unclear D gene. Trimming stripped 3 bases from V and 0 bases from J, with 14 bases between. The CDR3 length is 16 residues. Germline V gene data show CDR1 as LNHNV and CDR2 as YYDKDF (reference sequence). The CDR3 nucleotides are TGTGCCACCAGCAGCCCTTTTTCCGCTATGAACACTGAAGCTTTCTTT. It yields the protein CATSSPFSAMNTEAFF.

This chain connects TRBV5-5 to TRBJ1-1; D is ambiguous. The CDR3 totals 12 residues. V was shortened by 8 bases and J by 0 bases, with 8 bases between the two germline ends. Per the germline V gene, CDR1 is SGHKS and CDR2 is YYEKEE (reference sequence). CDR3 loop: CASEVVNTEAFF. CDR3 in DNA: TGTGCCAGTGAGGTGGTGAACACTGAAGCTTTCTTT. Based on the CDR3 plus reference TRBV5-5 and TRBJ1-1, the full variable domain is DAGVTQSPTHLIKTRGQQVTLRCSPISGHKSVSWYQQVLGQGPQFIFQYYEKEERGRGNFPDRFSARQFPNYSSELNVNALLLGDSALYLCASEVVNTEAFFGQGTRLTVV.

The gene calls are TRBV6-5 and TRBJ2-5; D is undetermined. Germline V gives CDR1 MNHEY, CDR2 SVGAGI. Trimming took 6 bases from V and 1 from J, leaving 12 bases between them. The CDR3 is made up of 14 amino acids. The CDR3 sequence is CASSYAAAQETQYF. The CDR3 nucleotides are TGTGCCAGCAGCTATGCGGCAGCCCAAGAGACCCAGTACTTC.

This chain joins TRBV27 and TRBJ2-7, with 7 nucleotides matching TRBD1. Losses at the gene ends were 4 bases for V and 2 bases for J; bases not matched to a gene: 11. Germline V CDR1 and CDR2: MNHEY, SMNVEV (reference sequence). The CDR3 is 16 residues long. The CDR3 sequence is CASSSAGQVAPYEQYF. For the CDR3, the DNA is TGTGCCAGCAGTTCCGCCGGACAGGTTGCCCCCTACGAGCAGTACTTC.

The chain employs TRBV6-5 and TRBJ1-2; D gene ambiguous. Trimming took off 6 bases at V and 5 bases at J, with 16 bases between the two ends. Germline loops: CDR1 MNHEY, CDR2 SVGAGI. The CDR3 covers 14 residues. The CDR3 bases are TGTGCCAGCAGCCAAGCGCAGCGCACTTATGGCTACACCTTC. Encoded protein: CASSQAQRTYGYTF.

The CDR3 DNA reads as TGTGCCAGCAGTTTATTCATGGGTCGGGGACAGGACAATCAGCCCCAGCATTTT. Its translation: CASSLFMGRGQDNQPQHF. The chain has TRBV27 and TRBJ1-5; 8 bases fit TRBD1. This CDR3 has 18 amino acids. V lost 1 base and J lost 3; bases outside the gene matches: 11. Germline V gene data show CDR1 as MNHEY and CDR2 as SMNVEV (reference sequence).

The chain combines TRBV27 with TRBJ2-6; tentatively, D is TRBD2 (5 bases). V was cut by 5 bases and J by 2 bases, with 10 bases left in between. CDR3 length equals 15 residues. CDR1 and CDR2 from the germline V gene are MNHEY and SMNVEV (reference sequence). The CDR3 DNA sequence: TGTGCCAGCAGTGCCTCCGGGACTGGGGCCAACGTCCTGACTTTC. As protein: CASSASGTGANVLTF.

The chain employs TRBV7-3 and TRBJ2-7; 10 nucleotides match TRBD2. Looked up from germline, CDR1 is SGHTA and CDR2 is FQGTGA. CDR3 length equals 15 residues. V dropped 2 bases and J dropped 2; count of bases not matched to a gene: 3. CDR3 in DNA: TGTGCCAGCAGCTTACAAGCGGGAGGGCCCTACGAGCAGTACTTC. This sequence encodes CASSLQAGGPYEQYF. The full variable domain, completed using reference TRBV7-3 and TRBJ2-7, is GAGVSQTPSNKVTEKGKYVELRCDPISGHTALYWYRQSLGQGPEFLIYFQGTGAADDSGLPNDRFFAVRPEGSVSTLKIQRTERGDSAVYLCASSLQAGGPYEQYFGPGTRLTVT.

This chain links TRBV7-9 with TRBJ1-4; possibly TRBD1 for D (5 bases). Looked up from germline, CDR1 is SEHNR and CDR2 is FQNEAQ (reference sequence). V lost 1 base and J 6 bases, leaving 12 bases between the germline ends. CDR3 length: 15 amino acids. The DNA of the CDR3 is TGTGCCAGCAGCTTAGGCAGGAGGGGAGATGAAAAACTGTTTTTT. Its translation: CASSLGRRGDEKLFF.

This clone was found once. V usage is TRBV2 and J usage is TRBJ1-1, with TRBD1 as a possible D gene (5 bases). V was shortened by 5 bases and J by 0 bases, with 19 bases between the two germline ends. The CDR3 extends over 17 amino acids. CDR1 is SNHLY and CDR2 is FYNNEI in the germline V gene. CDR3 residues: CASSWGLGSRLNTEAFF. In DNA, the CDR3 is TGTGCCAGCAGTTGGGGCCTGGGCAGTCGGTTGAACACTGAAGCTTTCTTT. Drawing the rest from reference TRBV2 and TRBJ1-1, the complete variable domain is EPEVTQTPSHQVTQMGQEVILRCVPISNHLYFYWYRQILGQKVEFLVSFYNNEISEKSEIFDDQFSVERPDGSNFTLKIRSTKLEDSAMYFCASSWGLGSRLNTEAFFGQGTRLTVV.

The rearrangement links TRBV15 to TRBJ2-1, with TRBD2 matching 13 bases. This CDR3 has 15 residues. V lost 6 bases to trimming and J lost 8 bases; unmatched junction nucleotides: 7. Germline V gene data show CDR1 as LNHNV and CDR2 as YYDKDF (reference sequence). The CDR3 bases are TGTGCCACCAGTAACCCGGGACTAGCGGGACATGAGCAGTTCTTC. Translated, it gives CATSNPGLAGHEQFF.

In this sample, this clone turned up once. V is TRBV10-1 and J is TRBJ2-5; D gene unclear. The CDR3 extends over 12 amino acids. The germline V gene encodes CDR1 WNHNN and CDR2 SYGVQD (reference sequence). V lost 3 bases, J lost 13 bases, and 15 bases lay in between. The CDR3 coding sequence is TGCGCCAGCAGTGAACCGACTCCGGTTCGGTACTTC. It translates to CASSEPTPVRYF.

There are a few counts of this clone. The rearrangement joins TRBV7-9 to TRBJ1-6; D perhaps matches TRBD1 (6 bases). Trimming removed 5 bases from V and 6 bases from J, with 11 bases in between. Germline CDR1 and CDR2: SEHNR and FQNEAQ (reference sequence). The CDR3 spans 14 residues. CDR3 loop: CASSTTQGNSPLHF. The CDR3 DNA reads TGTGCCAGCAGCACTACACAGGGTAATTCACCCCTCCACTTT.

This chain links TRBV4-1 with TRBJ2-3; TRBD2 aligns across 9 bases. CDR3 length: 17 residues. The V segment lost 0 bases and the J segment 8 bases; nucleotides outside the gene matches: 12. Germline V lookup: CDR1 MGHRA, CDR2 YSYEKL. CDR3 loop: CASSQERLAAGTATQYF. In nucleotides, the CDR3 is TGCGCCAGCAGCCAAGAGAGACTAGCGGCGGGAACCGCTACGCAGTATTTT.

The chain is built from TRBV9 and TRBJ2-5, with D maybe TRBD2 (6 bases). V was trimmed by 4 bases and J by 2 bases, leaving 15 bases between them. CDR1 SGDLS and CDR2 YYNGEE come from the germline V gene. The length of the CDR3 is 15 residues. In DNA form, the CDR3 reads TGTGCCAGCAGCTTCGTCGGAGGGGTACAAGAGACCCAGTACTTC. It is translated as CASSFVGGVQETQYF.

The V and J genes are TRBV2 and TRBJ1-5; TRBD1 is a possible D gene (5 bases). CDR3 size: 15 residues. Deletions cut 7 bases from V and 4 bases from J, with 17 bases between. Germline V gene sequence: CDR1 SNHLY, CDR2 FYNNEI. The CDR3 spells CASTYLDTGNQPQHF. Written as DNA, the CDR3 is TGTGCCAGCACATACTTGGATACAGGAAATCAGCCCCAGCATTTT.

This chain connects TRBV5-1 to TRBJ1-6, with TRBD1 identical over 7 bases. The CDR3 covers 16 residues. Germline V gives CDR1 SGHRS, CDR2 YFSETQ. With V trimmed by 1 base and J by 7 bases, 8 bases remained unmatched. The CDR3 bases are TGCGCCAGCAGCTTGTTCCGGGACAGAAAAAATTCACCCCTCCACTTT. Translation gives CASSLFRDRKNSPLHF.

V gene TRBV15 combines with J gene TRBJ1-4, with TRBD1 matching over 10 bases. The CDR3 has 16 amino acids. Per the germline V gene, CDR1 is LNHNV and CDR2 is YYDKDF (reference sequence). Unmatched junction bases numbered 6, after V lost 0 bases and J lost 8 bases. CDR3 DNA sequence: TGTGCCACCAGCAGAGAGAGACAGGGGGCATTGGAAAAACTGTTTTTT. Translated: CATSRERQGALEKLFF.

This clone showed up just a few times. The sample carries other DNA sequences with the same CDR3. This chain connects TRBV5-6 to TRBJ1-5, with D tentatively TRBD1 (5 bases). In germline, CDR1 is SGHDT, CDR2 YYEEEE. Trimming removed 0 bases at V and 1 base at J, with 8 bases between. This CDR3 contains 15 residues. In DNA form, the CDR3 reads TGTGCCAGCAGCTTGGCCGGGGGAAGCAATCAGCCCCAGCATTTT. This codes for CASSLAGGSNQPQHF.